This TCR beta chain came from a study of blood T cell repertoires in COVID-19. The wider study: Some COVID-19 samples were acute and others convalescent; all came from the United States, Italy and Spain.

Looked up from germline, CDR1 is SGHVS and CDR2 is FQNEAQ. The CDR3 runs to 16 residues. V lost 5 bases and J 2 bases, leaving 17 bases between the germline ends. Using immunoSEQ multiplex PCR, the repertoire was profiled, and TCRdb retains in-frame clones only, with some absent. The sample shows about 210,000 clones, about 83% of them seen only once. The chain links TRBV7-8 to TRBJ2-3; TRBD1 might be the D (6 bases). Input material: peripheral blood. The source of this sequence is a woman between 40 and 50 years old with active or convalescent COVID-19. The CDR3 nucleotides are TGTGCCAGCAGCCAGAACAGGGTTAAAGTCACAGATACGCAGTATTTT. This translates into CASSQNRVKVTDTQYF.